This T cell receptor beta chain was profiled in a study of T cell changes during pregnancy in multiple sclerosis (dated by TCRdb to about 2019). About the investigation overall: The study looked at changes in the T cell repertoire across pregnancy in women with multiple sclerosis.

The count of this clone is one. Its cognate antigen has yet to be identified. Nothing much larger sits one base from this clone, and base qualities are not available. Library prep was done by the immunoSEQ multiplex PCR assay. This is the immuneACCESS table as TCRdb keeps it, with only in-frame sequences that have V and J called. A part of the clones is gone; compared with another copy, unresolved V genes explain less than half, and the rest is unexplained. The sample includes about 73,000 clones, with roughly 92% observed a single time. The top ten clones comprise 2% to 2.5% of the sample. V drops 0 bases and J drops 8 bases, leaving 5 bases in between. The CDR3 covers 12 residues, taking in both the cysteine and the phenylalanine. Only CDR3 DNA is held: 36 bases, read in frame from base 1. CDR1 and CDR2, looked up from the germline V gene, are SGDLS and YYNGEE.

The sequenced sample was peripheral blood, obtained in the second trimester of pregnancy. This receptor chain uses TRBV9 and TRBJ2-2; the D gene identity is not certain. The sequence derives from a female donor in good health, enrolled as a control in a pregnancy study. The CDR3 corresponds to CASSVAGGELFF. At the DNA level, the sequence is TGTGCCAGCAGCGTAGCAGGTGGGGAGCTGTTTTTT.